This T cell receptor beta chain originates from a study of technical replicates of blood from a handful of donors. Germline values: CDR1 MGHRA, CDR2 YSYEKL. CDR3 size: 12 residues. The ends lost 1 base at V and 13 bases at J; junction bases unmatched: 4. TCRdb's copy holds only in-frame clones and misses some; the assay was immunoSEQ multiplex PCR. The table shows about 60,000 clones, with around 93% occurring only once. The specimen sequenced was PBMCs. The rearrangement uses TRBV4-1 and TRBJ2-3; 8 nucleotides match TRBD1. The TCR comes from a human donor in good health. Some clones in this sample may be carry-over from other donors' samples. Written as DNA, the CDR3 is TGCGCCAGCAGCCAAGCGGGACAGGTTAAGTATTTT. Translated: CASSQAGQVKYF.